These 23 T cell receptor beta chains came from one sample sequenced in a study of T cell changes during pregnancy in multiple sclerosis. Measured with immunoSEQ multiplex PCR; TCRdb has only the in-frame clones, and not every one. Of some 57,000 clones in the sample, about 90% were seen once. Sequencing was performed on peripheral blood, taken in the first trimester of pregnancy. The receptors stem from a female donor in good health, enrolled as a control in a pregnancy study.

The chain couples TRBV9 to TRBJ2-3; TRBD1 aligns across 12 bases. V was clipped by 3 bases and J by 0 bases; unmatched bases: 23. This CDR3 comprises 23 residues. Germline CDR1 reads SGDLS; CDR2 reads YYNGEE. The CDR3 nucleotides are TGTGCCAGCAGCGCAGAAGTATTCCCCCGGGACAGGGGGCGCGGGGAAAGCACAGATACGCAGTATTTT. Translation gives CASSAEVFPRDRGRGESTDTQYF.

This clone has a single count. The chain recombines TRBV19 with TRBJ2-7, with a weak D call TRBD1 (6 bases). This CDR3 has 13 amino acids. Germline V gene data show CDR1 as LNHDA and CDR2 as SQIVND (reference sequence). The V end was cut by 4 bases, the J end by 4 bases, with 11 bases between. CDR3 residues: CASSTGTKYEQYF. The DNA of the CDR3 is TGTGCCAGTAGTACCGGGACAAAGTACGAGCAGTACTTC.

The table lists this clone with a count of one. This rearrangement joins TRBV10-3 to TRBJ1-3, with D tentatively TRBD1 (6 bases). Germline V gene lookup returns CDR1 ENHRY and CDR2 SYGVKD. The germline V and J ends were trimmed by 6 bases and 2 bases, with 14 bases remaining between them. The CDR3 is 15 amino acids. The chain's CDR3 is CAISDTGKAGNTIYF. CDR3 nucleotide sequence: TGTGCCATCAGCGATACAGGGAAAGCTGGAAACACCATATATTTT.

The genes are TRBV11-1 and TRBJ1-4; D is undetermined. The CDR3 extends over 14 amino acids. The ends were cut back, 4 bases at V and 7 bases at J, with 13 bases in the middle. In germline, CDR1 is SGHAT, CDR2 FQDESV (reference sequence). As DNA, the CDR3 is TGTGCCAGCAGCTACTCCCGGAGAGCTGAAAAACTGTTTTTT. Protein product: CASSYSRRAEKLFF.

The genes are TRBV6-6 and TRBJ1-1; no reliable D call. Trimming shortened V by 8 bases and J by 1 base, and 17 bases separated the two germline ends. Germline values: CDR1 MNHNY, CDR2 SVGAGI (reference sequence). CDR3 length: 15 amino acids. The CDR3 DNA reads TGTGCCAGCGTATTAGTTGGGCAGACGAACACTGAAGCTTTCTTT. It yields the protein CASVLVGQTNTEAFF.

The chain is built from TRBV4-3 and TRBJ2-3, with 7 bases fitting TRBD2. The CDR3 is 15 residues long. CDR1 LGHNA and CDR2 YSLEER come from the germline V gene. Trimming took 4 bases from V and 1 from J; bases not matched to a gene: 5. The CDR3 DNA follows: TGCGCCAGCAGCCTATTAGCGGGCGGCACAGATACGCAGTATTTT. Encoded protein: CASSLLAGGTDTQYF.

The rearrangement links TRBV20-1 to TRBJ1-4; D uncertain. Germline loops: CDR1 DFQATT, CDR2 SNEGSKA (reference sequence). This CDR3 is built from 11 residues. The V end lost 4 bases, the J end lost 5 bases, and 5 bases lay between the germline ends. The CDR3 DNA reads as TGCAGTGCTACCAGGAATGAAAAACTGTTTTTT. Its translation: CSATRNEKLFF.

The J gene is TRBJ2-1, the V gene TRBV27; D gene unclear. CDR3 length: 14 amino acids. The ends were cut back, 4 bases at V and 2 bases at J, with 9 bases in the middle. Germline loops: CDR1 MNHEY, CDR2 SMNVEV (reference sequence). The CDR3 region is CASSSPGTYNEQFF. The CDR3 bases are TGTGCCAGCAGTTCCCCAGGTACCTACAATGAGCAGTTCTTC.

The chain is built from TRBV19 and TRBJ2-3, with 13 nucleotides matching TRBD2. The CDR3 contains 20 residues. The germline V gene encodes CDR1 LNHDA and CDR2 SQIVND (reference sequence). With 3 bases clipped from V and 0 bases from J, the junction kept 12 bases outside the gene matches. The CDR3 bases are TGTGCCAGTAGTATTCGGGGGGGACTAGCGGGGAGCTACAGCACAGATACGCAGTATTTT. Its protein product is CASSIRGGLAGSYSTDTQYF.

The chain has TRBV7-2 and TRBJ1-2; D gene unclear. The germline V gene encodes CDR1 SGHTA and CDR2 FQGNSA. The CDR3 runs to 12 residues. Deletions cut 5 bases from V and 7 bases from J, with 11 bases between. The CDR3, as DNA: TGTGCCAGCAGCCCCCCCGAGGGTGGCTACACCTTC. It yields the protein CASSPPEGGYTF. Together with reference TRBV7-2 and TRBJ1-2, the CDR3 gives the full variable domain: GAGVSQSPSNKVTEKGKDVELRCDPISGHTALYWYRQSLGQGLEFLIYFQGNSAPDKSGLPSDRFSAERTGGSVSTLTIQRTQQEDSAVYLCASSPPEGGYTFGSGTRLTVV.

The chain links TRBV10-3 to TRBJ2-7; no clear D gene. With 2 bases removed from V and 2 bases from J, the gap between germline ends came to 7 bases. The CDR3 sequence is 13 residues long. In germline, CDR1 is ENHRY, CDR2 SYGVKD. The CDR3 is CAISETVAYEQYF. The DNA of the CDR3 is TGTGCCATCAGTGAGACGGTAGCCTACGAGCAGTACTTC.

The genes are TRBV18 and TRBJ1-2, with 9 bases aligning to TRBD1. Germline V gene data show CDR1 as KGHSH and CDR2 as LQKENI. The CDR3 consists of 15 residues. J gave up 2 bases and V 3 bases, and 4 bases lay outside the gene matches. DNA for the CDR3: TGTGCCAGCTCACCTCCGGACAGGGGAAACTATGGCTACACCTTC. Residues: CASSPPDRGNYGYTF. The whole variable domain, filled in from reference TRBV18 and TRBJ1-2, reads NAGVMQNPRHLVRRRGQEARLRCSPMKGHSHVYWYRQLPEEGLKFMVYLQKENIIDESGMPKERFSAEFPKEGPSILRIQQVVRGDSAAYFCASSPPDRGNYGYTFGSGTRLTVV.

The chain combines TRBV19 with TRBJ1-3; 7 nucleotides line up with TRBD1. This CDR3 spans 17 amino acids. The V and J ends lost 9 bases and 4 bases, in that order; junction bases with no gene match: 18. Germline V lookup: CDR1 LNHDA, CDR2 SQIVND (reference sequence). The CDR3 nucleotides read TGTGCCAGCCGGGACAGCCCCACCTCACCATACGGAAACACCATATATTTT. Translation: CASRDSPTSPYGNTIYF.

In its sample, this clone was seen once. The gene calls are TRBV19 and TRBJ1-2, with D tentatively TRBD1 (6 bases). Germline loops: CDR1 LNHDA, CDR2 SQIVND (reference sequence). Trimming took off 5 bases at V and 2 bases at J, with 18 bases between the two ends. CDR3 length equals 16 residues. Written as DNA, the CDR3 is TGTGCCAGTAGTCCGACTCCCCCAGGACAGAACTATGGCTACACCTTC. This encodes CASSPTPPGQNYGYTF.

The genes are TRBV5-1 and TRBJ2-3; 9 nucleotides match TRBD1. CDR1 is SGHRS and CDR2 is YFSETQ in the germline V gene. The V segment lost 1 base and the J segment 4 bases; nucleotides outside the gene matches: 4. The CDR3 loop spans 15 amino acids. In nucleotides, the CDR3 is TGCGCCAGCAGCTTGACAGGGGGCGGCGCAGATACGCAGTATTTT. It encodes CASSLTGGGADTQYF.

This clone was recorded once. The CDR3 sequence is CASSPGQYNEQFF. CDR3 coding DNA: TGTGCCAGCAGCCCGGGACAGTACAATGAGCAGTTCTTC. The chain combines TRBV5-4 with TRBJ2-1; the match to TRBD1 covers 7 bases. CDR3 length equals 13 residues. V shed 4 bases, J shed 4 bases, and the junction held 2 bases outside the gene matches. Germline V gene sequence: CDR1 SGHNT, CDR2 YYREEE (reference sequence).

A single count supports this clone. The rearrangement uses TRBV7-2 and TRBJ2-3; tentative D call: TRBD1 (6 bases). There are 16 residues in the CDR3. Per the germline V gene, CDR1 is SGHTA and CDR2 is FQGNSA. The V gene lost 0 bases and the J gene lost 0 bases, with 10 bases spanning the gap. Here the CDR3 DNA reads TGTGCCAGCAGCTTAGCATCTGGACAGAGCACAGATACGCAGTATTTT. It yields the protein CASSLASGQSTDTQYF.

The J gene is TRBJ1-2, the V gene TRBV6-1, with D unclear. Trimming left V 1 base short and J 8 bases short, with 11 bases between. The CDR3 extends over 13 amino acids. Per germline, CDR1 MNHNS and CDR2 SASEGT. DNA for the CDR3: TGTGCCAGCAGTGAAGTCGGAGTATACGGCTACACCTTC. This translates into CASSEVGVYGYTF.

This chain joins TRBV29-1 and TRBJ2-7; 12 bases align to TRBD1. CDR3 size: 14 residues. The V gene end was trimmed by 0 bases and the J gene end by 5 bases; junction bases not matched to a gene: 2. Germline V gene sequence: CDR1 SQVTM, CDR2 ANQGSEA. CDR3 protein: CSVEEGTGGNEQYF. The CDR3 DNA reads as TGCAGCGTTGAAGAAGGGACAGGGGGCAACGAGCAGTACTTC.

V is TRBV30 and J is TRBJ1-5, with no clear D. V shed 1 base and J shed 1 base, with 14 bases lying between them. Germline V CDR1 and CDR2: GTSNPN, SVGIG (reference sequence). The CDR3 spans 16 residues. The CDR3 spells CAWSARGLGSNQPQHF. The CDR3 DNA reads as TGTGCCTGGAGTGCCCGAGGGCTGGGGAGCAATCAGCCCCAGCATTTT.

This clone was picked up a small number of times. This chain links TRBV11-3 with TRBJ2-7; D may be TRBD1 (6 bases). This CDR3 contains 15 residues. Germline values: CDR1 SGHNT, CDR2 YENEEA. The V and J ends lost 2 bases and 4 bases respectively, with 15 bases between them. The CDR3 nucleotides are TGTGCCAGCAGCTTAAGTGGGGCAGGGGCGTACGAGCAGTACTTC. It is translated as CASSLSGAGAYEQYF. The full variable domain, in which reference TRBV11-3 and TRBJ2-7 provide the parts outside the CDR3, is EAGVVQSPRYKIIEKKQPVAFWCNPISGHNTLYWYLQNLGQGPELLIRYENEEAVDDSQLPKDRFSAERLKGVDSTLKIQPAELGDSAVYLCASSLSGAGAYEQYFGPGTRLTVT.

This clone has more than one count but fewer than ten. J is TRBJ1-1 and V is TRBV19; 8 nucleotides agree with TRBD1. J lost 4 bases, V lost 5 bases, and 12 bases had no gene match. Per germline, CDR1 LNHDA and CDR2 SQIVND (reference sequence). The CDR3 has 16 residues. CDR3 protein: CASSLIGGQGGTEAFF. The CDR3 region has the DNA TGTGCCAGTAGTCTCATCGGTGGACAGGGAGGCACTGAAGCTTTCTTT.

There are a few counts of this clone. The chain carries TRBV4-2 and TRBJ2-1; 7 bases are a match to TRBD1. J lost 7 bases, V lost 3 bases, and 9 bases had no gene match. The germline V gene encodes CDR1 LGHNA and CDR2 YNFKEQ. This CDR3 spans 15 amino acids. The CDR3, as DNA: TGTGCCAGCAGCCATAAAGACAGGGAAGGGAATGAGCAGTTCTTC. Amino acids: CASSHKDREGNEQFF.